Shown below are 10 T cell receptor beta chains from a single sample sequenced in a study of blood T cell repertoires in COVID-19. The assay was immunoSEQ multiplex PCR, and TCRdb's table has in-frame clones only and misses some. The table lists over 200,000 clones, 88% of them singletons. Material for sequencing was PBMCs or T cells enriched from blood (not recorded which). The receptors were gathered from a woman in her twenties or thirties who had been exposed to COVID-19.

The chain employs TRBV5-1 and TRBJ2-2; a possible D gene is TRBD2 (5 bases). The germline CDR1 and CDR2 sequences are SGHRS and YFSETQ. V lost 4 bases and J lost 5, with 9 bases in between. The CDR3 runs 13 residues. The CDR3 loop is CASSTQRTGELFF. The CDR3 region has the DNA TGCGCCAGCAGCACACAGCGGACCGGGGAGCTGTTTTTT.

The sample holds one count of this clone. The chain recombines TRBV6-5 with TRBJ1-2; TRBD1 aligns across 7 bases. The CDR3 sequence is 13 residues long. Trimming at V came to 5 bases and at J to 4 bases, leaving 4 bases not matched to a gene. Germline-derived CDR1 and CDR2 are MNHEY and SVGAGI. CDR3 sequence: CASSPDRSYGYTF. CDR3 DNA sequence: TGTGCCAGCAGTCCGGACAGGAGCTATGGCTACACCTTC.

In DNA, the CDR3 is TGTGCCAGCAGCTTGAGACAGGGAAACTATGGCTACACCTTC. Its translation is CASSLRQGNYGYTF. This chain links TRBV7-2 with TRBJ1-2; TRBD1 matches 7 bases. CDR3 length: 14 residues. The germline V gene has CDR1 SGHTA and CDR2 FQGNSA. J lost 2 bases, V lost 3 bases, and 3 bases had no gene match.

V usage is TRBV6-5 and J usage is TRBJ1-2; D remains unclear. V gave up 7 bases and J gave up 1 base, with 7 bases separating them. Germline loops: CDR1 MNHEY, CDR2 SVGAGI. The CDR3 loop spans 12 amino acids. CDR3 amino acids: CASIRLNYGYTF. The CDR3 bases are TGTGCCAGCATCAGACTTAACTATGGCTACACCTTC.

The CDR3 sequence is CASSLTGPNTEAFF. CDR3 bases: TGTGCCAGCAGTTTGACAGGCCCGAACACTGAAGCTTTCTTT. This rearrangement joins TRBV2 to TRBJ1-1; D may be TRBD1 (6 bases). This CDR3 region has 14 residues. Germline V gives CDR1 SNHLY, CDR2 FYNNEI. V lost 5 bases to trimming and J lost 1 base, with 11 bases between them.

V usage is TRBV2 and J usage is TRBJ1-1, with TRBD1 matching over 7 bases. V shed 4 bases, J shed 2 bases, and the junction held 7 bases outside the gene matches. The CDR3 covers 15 residues. Germline V CDR1 and CDR2: SNHLY, FYNNEI. Here the CDR3 DNA reads TGTGCCAGCAGTGCTAGACAGGGAGGTAACACTGAAGCTTTCTTT. Its protein is CASSARQGGNTEAFF.

The V call is TRBV6-5, the J call TRBJ2-7, with D uncertain. V was shortened by 2 bases and J by 3 bases, with 8 bases between the two germline ends. This CDR3 spans 13 amino acids. CDR1 and CDR2 from the germline V gene are MNHEY and SVGAGI. This chain's CDR3 is CASSYSRHYEQYF. In nucleotides, the CDR3 is TGTGCCAGCAGTTACAGTAGACACTACGAGCAGTACTTC.

This clone was seen once. The J gene is TRBJ2-5, the V gene TRBV7-2; tentatively, D is TRBD2 (7 bases). V was cut by 4 bases and J by 2 bases, with 17 bases left in between. Looked up from germline, CDR1 is SGHTA and CDR2 is FQGNSA. The CDR3 runs 16 residues. The DNA of the CDR3 is TGTGCCAGCAGCTCCGAGAGGGGGGAGGGGCAAGAGACCCAGTACTTC. Translation gives CASSSERGEGQETQYF.

The CDR3 DNA follows: TGTGCCAGCAGTTACGCGCGGAGCACAGATACGCAGTATTTT. Its translation: CASSYARSTDTQYF. The V gene is TRBV6-5, the J gene TRBJ2-3, with D uncertain. Trimming left V 2 bases short and J 0 bases short, with 6 bases between. The CDR3 consists of 14 residues. CDR1 and CDR2 (germline): MNHEY, SVGAGI.

This rearrangement joins TRBV3-1 (or the pseudogene TRBV3-2) to TRBJ2-4; 13 positions agree with TRBD2. This CDR3 has 17 residues. The germline CDR1 and CDR2 sequences are LGHDT and YNNKEL (reference sequence). J lost 4 bases, V lost 0 bases, and 3 bases had no gene match. CDR3 DNA: TGTGCCAGCAGCCAAGATCTGGGACTAGCGGGGAAAAACATTCAGTACTTC. Translation: CASSQDLGLAGKNIQYF.